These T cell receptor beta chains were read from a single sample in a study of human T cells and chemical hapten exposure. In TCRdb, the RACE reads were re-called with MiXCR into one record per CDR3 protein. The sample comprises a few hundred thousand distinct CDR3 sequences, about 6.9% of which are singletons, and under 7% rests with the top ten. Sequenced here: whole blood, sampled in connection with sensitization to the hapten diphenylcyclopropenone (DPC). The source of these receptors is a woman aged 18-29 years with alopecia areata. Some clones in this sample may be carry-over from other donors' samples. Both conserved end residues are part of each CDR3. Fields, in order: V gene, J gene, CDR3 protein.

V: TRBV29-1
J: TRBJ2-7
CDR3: CSVWSQRGEQYF

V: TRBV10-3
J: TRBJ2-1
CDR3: CAISTGYEQFF

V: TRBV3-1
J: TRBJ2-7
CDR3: CASSAEIRLADLYEQYF

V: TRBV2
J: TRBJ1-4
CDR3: CASSASTGPNEKLFF

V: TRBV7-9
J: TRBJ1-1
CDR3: CASSLVGGSTEAFF

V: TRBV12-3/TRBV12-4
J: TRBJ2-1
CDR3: CASGERDPMFF

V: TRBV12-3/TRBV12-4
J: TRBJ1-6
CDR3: CASSDRARNSPLHF

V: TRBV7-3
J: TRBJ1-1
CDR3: CASSPSPGTGEIEAFF

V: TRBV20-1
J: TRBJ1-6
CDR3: CSAHSRGGDNSPLHF

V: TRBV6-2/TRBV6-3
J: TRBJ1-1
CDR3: CASSFQAETEAFF

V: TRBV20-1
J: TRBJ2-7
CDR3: CSASWVSYEQYF

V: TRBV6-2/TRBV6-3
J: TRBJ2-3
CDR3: CASRRAGRFTDTQYF

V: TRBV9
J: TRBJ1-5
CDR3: CASSPGTGGNNQPQHF

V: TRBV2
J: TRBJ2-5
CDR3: CASSEALAGRQETQYF

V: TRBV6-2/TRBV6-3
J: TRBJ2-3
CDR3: CASSHTSGGARTDTQYF

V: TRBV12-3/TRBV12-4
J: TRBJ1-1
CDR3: CASSLRTGPMNTEAFF

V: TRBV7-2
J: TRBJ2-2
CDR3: CASSLSRTSGGWTGELFF

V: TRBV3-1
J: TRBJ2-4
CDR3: CASSPKTGAKNIQYF

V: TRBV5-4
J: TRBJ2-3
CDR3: CASSSSLSTDTQYF

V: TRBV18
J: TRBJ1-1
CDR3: CASSDGYRAFF

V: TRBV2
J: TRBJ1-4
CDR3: CAINRGGNEKLFF

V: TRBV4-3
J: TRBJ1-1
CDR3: CASSRELSTEAFF

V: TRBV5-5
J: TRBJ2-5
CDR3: CASRQTTDQETQYF

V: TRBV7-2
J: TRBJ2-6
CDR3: CASSTGPGRAGGANVLTF

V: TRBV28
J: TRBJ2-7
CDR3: CASRSTGGGSYEQYF

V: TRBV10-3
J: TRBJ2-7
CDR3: CAIRTGGDEQYF

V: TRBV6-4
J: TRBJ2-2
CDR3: CASSAGATGELFF

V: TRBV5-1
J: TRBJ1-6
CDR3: CASRGDHYNSPLHF

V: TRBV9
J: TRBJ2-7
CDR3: CASSQTRQSEQYF

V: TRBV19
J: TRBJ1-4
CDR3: CASSTGRTRGEKLFF

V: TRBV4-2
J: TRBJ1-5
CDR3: CASSQDLRYRDLNQPQHF

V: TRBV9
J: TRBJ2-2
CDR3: CASSVATGNTGELFF

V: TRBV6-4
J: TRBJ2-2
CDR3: CASSDGSTGELFF

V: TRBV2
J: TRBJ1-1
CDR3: CASSVQGGAFF